This TCR beta chain was captured in a study of cytomegalovirus exposure and HLA in healthy donors. About the study: HLA-typed donors were the source of tens of millions of unique TCRs, which an early data release held.

General study points: The records held CMV serostatus as the only immune exposure information.

With 60 Vbeta and 13 Jbeta primers, the PCR was carried out. The assay was immunoSEQ multiplex PCR, and TCRdb's table has in-frame clones only and misses some. The table lists around 200,000 clones, less than 85% of them singletons. J was trimmed by 7 bases and V by 3 bases; bases with no gene match: 8. Germline CDR1 and CDR2: MGHRA and YSYEKL. The CDR3 runs to 15 residues. To note about this clone: Its antigen remains unknown. The same CDR3 is also encoded by other DNA sequences in this sample.

The origin of this receptor is a girl aged 2 to 9 in good health and CMV-seronegative. Specimen: PBMCs. The V gene is TRBV4-1, the J gene TRBJ1-2; 10 bases agree with TRBD1. The CDR3 sequence is CASSQAGTGVGGYTF. The CDR3 DNA sequence: TGCGCCAGCAGCCAGGCCGGGACAGGGGTCGGTGGCTACACCTTC.